The present TCR beta chain was sequenced within a study of T cell changes during pregnancy in multiple sclerosis. Only in-frame clones appear in the TCRdb table, and some are missing; sequencing was by immunoSEQ multiplex PCR. The sample shows 69,000 or so clones, approximately 90% of them seen only once. This clone was seen only once. The CDR3 length is 15 residues. V lost 0 bases, J lost 4 bases, and 7 bases lay in between. Germline V lookup: CDR1 LGHNA, CDR2 YSLEER. Material: peripheral blood, obtained in the third trimester of pregnancy. The chain joins TRBV4-3 to TRBJ2-6, with D possibly TRBD1 on 5 matching bases. This clonotype originated in a female donor with multiple sclerosis, enrolled in a pregnancy study. CDR3 DNA sequence: TGCGCCAGCAGCCAAGAGGGGCTCGGGGCCAACGTCCTGACTTTC. This translates into CASSQEGLGANVLTF.